This TCR beta chain appears in the sequencing data of a study of Graves' ophthalmopathy and Graves' hyperthyroidism. Moderate-to-severe activity, CAS at least 3, NOSPECS at least 4 and duration under 3 months characterized donors with ophthalmopathy. This CDR3 is built from 14 residues. V dropped 3 bases and J dropped 1 base, with 9 bases sitting between them. The study amplified TCR beta CDR3 regions using RNA transcripts. First-round RT-PCR with HTBI primers preceded a second-round multiplex PCR. One entry per CDR3 protein, called by TCRdb with MiXCR from the multiplex PCR reads. Altogether some 160,000 distinct CDR3 sequences are present, under 45% being singletons, with the ten largest covering about 8.2%. Study-level findings and limits: Sensitivity reached 70.59% and specificity 72.22% when the model predicted ophthalmopathy progression. Detection in blood was also observed for most expanded thyroid clonotypes above 0.001 frequency.

This clonotype came up a few times. Its target is unknown. Sequenced sample: peripheral blood. The TCR originated in a man aged 25-45 years with Graves' ophthalmopathy. This sequence joins TRBV12-3 or TRBV12-4 and TRBJ1-1, with D possibly matching TRBD1 (5 bases). The CDR3: CASSLGRRNTEAFF. The CDR3 nucleotides read TGTGCCAGCAGTTTGGGACGTAGGAACACTGAAGCTTTCTTT.